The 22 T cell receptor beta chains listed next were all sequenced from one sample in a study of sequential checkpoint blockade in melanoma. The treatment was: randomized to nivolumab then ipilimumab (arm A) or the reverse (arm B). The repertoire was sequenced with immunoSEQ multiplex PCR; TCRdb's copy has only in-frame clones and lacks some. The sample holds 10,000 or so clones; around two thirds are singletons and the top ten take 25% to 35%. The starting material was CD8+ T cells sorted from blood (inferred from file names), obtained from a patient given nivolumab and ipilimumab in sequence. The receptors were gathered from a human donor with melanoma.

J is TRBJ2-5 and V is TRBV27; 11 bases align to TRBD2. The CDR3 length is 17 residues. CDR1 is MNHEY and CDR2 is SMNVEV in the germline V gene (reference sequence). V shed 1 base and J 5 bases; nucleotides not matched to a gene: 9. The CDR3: CASSLLGSGGARETQYF. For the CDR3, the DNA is TGTGCCAGCAGTTTATTGGGTAGCGGGGGGGCCCGGGAGACCCAGTACTTC.

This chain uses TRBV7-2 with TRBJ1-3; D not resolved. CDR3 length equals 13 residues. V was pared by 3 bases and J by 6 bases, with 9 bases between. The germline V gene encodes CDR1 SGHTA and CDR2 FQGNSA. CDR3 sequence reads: CASSLGLVNTIYF. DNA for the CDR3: TGTGCCAGCAGCTTGGGTCTAGTAAACACCATATATTTT.

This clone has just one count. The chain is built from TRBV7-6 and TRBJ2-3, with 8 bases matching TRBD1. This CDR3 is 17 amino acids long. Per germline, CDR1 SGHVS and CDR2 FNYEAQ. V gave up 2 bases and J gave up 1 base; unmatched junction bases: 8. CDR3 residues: CASSLRPTGEGTDTQYF. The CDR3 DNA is TGTGCCAGCAGCTTACGCCCGACAGGGGAGGGCACAGATACGCAGTATTTT.

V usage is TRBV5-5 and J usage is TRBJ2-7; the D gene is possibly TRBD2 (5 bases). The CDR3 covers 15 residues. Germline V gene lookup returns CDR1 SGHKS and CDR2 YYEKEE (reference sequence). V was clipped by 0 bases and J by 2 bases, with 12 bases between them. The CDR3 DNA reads TGTGCCAGCAGCTTGGCCGCGGACTCCACCTACGAGCAGTACTTC. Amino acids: CASSLAADSTYEQYF. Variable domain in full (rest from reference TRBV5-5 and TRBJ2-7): DAGVTQSPTHLIKTRGQQVTLRCSPISGHKSVSWYQQVLGQGPQFIFQYYEKEERGRGNFPDRFSARQFPNYSSELNVNALLLGDSALYLCASSLAADSTYEQYFGPGTRLTVT.

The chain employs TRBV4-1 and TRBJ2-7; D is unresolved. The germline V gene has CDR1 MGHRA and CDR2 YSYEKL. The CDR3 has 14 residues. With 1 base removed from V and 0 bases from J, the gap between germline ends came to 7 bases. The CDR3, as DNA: TGCGCCAGCAGCCAAGGGCAGTTCTCCTACGAGCAGTACTTC. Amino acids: CASSQGQFSYEQYF.

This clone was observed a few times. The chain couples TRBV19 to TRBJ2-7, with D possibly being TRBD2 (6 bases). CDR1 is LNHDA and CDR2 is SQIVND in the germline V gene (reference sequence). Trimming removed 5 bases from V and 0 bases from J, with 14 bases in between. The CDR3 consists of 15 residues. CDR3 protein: CASSWEAGSSYEQYF. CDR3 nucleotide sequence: TGTGCCAGTAGTTGGGAGGCAGGGAGCTCCTACGAGCAGTACTTC.

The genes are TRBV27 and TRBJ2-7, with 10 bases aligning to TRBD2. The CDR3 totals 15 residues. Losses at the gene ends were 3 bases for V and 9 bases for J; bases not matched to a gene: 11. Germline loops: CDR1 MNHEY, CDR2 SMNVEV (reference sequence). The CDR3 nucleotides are TGTGCCAGCAGTTTGTCCCCCCTAGCGGGAGCGGCGCAGTACTTC. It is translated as CASSLSPLAGAAQYF.

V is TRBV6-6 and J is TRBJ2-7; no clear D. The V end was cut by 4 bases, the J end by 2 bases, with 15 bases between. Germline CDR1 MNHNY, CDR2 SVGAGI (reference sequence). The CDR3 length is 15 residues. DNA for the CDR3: TGTGCCAGCAGTTTCCACAACAGTGTTGCCTACGAGCAGTACTTC. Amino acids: CASSFHNSVAYEQYF.

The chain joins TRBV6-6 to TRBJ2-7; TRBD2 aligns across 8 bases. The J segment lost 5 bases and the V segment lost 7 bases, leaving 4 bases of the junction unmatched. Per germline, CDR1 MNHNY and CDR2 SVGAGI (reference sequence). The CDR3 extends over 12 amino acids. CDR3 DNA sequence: TGTGCCAGCACCCGCGGGAGGAACGAGCAGTACTTC. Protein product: CASTRGRNEQYF.

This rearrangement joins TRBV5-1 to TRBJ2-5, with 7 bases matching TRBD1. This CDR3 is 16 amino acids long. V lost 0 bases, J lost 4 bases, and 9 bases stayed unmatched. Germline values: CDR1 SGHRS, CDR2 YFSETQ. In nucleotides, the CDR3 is TGCGCCAGCAGCTTGGAATTAAGGGGGCTTCGAGAGACCCAGTACTTC. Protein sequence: CASSLELRGLRETQYF.

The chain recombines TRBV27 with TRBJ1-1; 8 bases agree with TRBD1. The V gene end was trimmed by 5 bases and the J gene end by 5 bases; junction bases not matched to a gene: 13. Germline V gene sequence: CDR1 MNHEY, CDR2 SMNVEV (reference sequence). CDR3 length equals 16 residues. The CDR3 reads CASSLGQVWEITEAFF. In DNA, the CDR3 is TGTGCCAGCAGTCTGGGACAGGTTTGGGAGATAACTGAAGCTTTCTTT.

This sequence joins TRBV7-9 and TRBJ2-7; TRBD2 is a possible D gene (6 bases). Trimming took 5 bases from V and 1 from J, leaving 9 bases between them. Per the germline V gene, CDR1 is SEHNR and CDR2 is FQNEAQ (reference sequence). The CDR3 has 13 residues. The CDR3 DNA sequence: TGTGCCAGCAGCCCAGGGAGGTCCTACGAGCAGTACTTC. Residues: CASSPGRSYEQYF.

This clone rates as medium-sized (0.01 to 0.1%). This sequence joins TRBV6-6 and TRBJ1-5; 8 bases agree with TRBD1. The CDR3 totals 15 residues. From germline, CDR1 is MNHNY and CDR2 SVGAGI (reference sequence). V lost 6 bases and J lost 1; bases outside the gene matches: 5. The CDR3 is CASSQTGDSNQPQHF. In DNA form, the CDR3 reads TGTGCCAGCAGCCAGACAGGGGACAGCAATCAGCCCCAGCATTTT.

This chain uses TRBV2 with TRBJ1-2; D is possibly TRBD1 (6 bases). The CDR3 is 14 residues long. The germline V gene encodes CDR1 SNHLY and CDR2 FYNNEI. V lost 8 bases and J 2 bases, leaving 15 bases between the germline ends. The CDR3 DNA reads TGTGCCAGCCGGGGGGCCAGGATAAACTATGGCTACACCTTC. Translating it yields CASRGARINYGYTF.

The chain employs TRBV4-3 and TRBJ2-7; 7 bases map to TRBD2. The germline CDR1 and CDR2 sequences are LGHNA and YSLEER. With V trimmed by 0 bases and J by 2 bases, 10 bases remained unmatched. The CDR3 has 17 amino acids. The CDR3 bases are TGCGCCAGCAGCCAAGATAACGTAGGACTAGGGACCTACGAGCAGTACTTC. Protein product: CASSQDNVGLGTYEQYF.

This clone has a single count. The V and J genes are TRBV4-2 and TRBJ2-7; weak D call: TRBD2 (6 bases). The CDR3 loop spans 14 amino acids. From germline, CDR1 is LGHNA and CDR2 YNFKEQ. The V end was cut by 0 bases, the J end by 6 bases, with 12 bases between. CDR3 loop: CASSQEGLGGEQYF. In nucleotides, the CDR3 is TGTGCCAGCAGCCAAGAGGGCTTGGGGGGCGAGCAGTACTTC.

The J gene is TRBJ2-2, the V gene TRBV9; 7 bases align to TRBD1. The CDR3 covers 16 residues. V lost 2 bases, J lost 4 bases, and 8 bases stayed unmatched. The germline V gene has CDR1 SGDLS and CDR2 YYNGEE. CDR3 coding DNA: TGTGCCAGCAGCGTCAGCCTGACAGGGAGCACCGGGGAGCTGTTTTTT. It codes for CASSVSLTGSTGELFF. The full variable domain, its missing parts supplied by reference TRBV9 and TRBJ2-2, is DSGVTQTPKHLITATGQRVTLRCSPRSGDLSVYWYQQSLDQGLQFLIQYYNGEERAKGNILERFSAQQFPDLHSELNLSSLELGDSALYFCASSVSLTGSTGELFFGEGSRLTVL.

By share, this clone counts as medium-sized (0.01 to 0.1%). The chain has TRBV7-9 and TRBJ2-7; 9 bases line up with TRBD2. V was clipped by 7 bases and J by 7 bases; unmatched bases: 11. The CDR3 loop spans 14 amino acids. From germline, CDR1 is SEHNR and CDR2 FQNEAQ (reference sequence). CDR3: CASTTPSGTWEQYF. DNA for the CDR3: TGTGCCAGCACCACCCCTAGCGGGACTTGGGAGCAGTACTTC.

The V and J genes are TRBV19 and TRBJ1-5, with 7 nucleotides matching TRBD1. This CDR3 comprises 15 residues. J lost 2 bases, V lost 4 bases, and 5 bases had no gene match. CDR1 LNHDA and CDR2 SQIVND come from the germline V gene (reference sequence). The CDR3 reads CASSTYRGRNQPQHF. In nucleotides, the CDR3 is TGTGCCAGTAGTACCTACAGGGGTCGCAATCAGCCCCAGCATTTT.

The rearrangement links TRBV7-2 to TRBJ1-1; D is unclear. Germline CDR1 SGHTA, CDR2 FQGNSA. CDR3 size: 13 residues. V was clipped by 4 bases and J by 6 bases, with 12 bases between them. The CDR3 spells CASSYGGRAEAFF. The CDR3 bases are TGTGCCAGCAGCTACGGAGGGAGGGCTGAAGCTTTCTTT.

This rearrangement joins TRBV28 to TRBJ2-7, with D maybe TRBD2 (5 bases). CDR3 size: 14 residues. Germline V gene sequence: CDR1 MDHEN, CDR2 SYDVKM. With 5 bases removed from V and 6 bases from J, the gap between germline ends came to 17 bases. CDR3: CASSILEGRSEQYF. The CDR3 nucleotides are TGTGCCAGCAGTATCCTCGAGGGAAGAAGCGAGCAGTACTTC.

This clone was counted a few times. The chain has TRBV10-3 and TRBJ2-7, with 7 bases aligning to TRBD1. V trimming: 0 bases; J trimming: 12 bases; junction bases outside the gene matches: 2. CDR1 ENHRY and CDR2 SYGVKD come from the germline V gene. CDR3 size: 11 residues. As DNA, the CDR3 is TGTGCCATCAGTGAGTCGGGGGACAGGTACTTC. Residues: CAISESGDRYF.